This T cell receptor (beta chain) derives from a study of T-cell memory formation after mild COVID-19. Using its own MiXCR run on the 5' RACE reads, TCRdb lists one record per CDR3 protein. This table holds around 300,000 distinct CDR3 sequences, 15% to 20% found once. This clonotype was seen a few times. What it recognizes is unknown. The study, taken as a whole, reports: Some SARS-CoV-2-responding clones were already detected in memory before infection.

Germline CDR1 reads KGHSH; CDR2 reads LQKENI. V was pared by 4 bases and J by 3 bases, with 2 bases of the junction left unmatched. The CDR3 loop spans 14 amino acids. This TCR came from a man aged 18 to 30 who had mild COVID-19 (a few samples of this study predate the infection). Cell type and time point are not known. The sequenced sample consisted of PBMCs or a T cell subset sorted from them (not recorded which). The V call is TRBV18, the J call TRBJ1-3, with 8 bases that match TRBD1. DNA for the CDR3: TGTGCCAGCTCACGGACAGGGAATGGAAACACCATATATTTT. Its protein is CASSRTGNGNTIYF.